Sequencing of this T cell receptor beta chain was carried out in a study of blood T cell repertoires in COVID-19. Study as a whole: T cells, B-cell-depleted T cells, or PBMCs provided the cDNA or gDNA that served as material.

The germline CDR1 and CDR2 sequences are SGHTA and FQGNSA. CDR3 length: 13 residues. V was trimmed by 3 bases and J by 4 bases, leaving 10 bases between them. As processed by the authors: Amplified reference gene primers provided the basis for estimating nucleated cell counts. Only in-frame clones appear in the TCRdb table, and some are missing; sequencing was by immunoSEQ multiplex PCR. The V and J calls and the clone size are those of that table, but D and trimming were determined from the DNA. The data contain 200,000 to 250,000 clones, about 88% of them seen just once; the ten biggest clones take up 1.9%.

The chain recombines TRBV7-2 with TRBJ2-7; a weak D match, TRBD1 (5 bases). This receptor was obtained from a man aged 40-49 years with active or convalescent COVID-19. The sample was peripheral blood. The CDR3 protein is CASSLGRVYEQYF. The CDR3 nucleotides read TGTGCCAGCAGCTTGGGCAGGGTATACGAGCAGTACTTC.